This T cell receptor (beta chain) was found in a study of blood T cell repertoires in COVID-19. As to this clone: The junction departs from germline at one end; a sequencing error may be responsible.

The CDR3 has 12 amino acids. Germline values: CDR1 SGHRS, CDR2 YFSETQ. In the authors' methods: Estimation of nucleated cell counts was performed using reference gene primer amplification. The repertoire was sequenced with immunoSEQ multiplex PCR; TCRdb's copy has only in-frame clones and lacks some. V and J calls and clone size come straight from that table; D and trimming were deduced from the DNA. The sample comprises about 110,000 clones, about 82% of which are singletons, and 6.2% rests with the top ten. The V and J genes are TRBV5-1 and TRBJ2-7, with 8 bases matching TRBD2. Sequenced sample: peripheral blood. The sequence was obtained from a man older than 75 with COVID-19, enrolled during active disease. The DNA of the CDR3 is TGCGCCAGCAGTCCCGACGGACTAGCTGAGGACTTC. Amino acid sequence: CASSPDGLAEDF.